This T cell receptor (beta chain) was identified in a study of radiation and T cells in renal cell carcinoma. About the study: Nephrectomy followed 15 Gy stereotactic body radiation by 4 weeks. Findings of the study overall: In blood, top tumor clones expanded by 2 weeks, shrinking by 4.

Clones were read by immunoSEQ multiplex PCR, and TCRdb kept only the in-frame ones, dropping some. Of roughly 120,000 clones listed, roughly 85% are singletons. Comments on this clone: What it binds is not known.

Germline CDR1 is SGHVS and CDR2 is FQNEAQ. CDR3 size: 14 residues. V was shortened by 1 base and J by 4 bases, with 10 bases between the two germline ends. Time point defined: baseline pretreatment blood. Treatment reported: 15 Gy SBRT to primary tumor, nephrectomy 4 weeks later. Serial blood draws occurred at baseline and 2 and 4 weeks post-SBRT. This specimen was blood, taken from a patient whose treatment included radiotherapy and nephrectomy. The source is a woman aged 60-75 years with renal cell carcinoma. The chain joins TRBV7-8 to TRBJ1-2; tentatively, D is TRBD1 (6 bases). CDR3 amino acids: CASSLGDRSYGYTF. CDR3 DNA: TGTGCCAGCAGCTTAGGAGACAGGAGCTATGGCTACACCTTC.